The present entry profiles one TCR beta chain with its context. The sample originates from a study of blood T cell repertoires in COVID-19. Only in-frame clones appear in the TCRdb table, and some are missing; sequencing was by immunoSEQ multiplex PCR. The sample consists of about 130,000 clones, around nine tenths of them appearing once. During active infection, Seattle patients enrolled and were then monitored through disease. The sample was peripheral blood. The receptor comes from a woman between 70 and 85 years old with COVID-19, enrolled during active disease.

CDR3 residues: CASTGQGWNSGNTIYF. As DNA, the CDR3 is TGTGCCAGCACCGGACAGGGGTGGAACTCTGGAAACACCATATATTTT. The rearrangement links TRBV6-4 to TRBJ1-3, with 9 bases lining up with TRBD1. Per the germline V gene, CDR1 is MRHNA and CDR2 is SNTAGT. This CDR3 contains 16 residues. V gave up 7 bases and J gave up 0 bases; unmatched junction bases: 7.